The text below deals with one TCR beta chain. Generated by immunoSEQ multiplex PCR, the TCRdb table keeps only in-frame clones and is missing some. The sample holds 150,000 or so clones; approximately 88% are singletons and the top ten take about 16%. CDR1 and CDR2 from the germline V gene are SGHRS and YFSETQ. V lost 0 bases and J 2 bases, leaving 16 bases between the germline ends. The CDR3 extends over 17 amino acids. These data originate in a study of T cell responses to AZD1222 COVID-19 vaccine. This clonotype was sampled from an adult in good health. The V call is TRBV5-1, the J call TRBJ2-3, with D possibly matching TRBD1 (6 bases). The sample in question was peripheral blood, obtained on day 0 of AZD1222 vaccination. The CDR3 nucleotides read TGCGCCAGCAGCTTGGGTACAGGGATGGGGACCACAGATACGCAGTATTTT. Translated: CASSLGTGMGTTDTQYF.